This T cell receptor (beta chain) was found in a study of cytomegalovirus exposure and HLA in healthy donors. Comment on this clone: Its cognate antigen is unknown.

The study, taken as a whole, reports: Some TCR beta chains (about 170 of them) were listed as cytomegalovirus-associated. Despite most TCR sequences being rare, some public TCRs occurred in many donors. In a later analysis, 15,000 to 20,000 TCR beta sequences were associated with HLA alleles at 0.05 false discovery rate.

PCR used 60 Vbeta primers and 13 Jbeta primers. The table came from immunoSEQ multiplex PCR; TCRdb's copy has only in-frame clones and leaves some out. The table has 100,000 to 150,000 clones, over 70% seen once. The CDR3 length is 15 residues. CDR1 and CDR2 from the germline V gene are SGHTA and FQGTGA. This chain uses TRBV7-3 with TRBJ2-5, with 9 bases identical to TRBD2. The J call could be wrong; TRBJ2-7 is a better fit for the DNA end. Sequenced material: PBMCs. This receptor was taken from a female donor in good health and CMV-seronegative. The chain's CDR3 is CASSQYSGGPYEQYF. CDR3 bases: TGTGCCAGCAGCCAATATAGCGGGGGACCCTACGAGCAGTACTTC.